This T cell receptor beta chain was captured in a study of blood T cell repertoires in COVID-19. Study in general: PBMCs, B-cell-depleted T cells, or T cells provided the cDNA or gDNA that made up the material.

The CDR3 is 13 residues long. Original methodology: Reference gene primer amplification gave estimated nucleated cell counts. The table came from immunoSEQ multiplex PCR; TCRdb's copy has only in-frame clones and leaves some out. V and J calls plus clone size are reproduced from that table; the DNA served to infer D and trimming. Of approximately 200,000 clones listed, about 83% are singletons. Input material: peripheral blood. This sequence was found in a man aged 55 to 70 who had recovered from COVID-19. V usage is TRBV21-1 and J usage is TRBJ2-5; TRBD1, the table's D call, lacks a check against the DNA. TRBV21-1 is marked as a pseudogene. CDR3 in DNA: TGTGCCAGCAGCAAAGCGAGGGGGGAGACCCAGTACTTC. This sequence encodes CASSKARGETQYF.